This T cell receptor beta chain was documented in a study of CD8 T cells in Susac syndrome. After extraction with the RNeasy kit, roughly 0.45 to 1 ug of the RNA was reverse transcribed using random hexamers. MiXCR, run by TCRdb on the immunoSEQ multiplex PCR reads, gives a single entry per CDR3 protein. The repertoire holds some 100,000 distinct CDR3 sequences, with just under 95% as singletons. TCR beta sequences were obtained from blood CD8+ and CD4+ T cells. The CDR3 is 14 amino acids. Germline CDR1 SGHTA, CDR2 FQGNSA. Trimming stripped 5 bases from V and 2 bases from J, with 10 bases between. This chain uses TRBV7-2 with TRBJ1-3, with D possibly being TRBD1 (5 bases). The clonotype comes from a human donor in good health. The sample comprised CD8+ T cells from PBMCs. Written as DNA, the CDR3 is TGTGCCAGCAGCCCAGGGAATGCTGGAAACACCATATATTTT. It encodes CASSPGNAGNTIYF.